This passage covers 31 T cell receptor beta chains from one sample sequenced in a study of cytomegalovirus exposure and HLA in healthy donors. TCRdb keeps only in-frame clones here, not all; method: immunoSEQ multiplex PCR. This table holds 86,000 or so clones, 90% to 96% found once. Sequenced input: PBMCs. The source of these receptors is a man younger than 35 in good health and CMV-seropositive.

The chain has TRBV4-1 and TRBJ2-7, with 7 positions matching TRBD1. V lost 4 bases, J lost 0 bases, and 6 bases stayed unmatched. The CDR3 spans 15 residues. From germline, CDR1 is MGHRA and CDR2 YSYEKL. This CDR3 reads CASSLGTASSYEQYF. DNA of the CDR3: TGCGCCAGCAGCCTTGGGACAGCGAGCTCCTACGAGCAGTACTTC.

The V and J genes are TRBV5-1 and TRBJ2-3, with D maybe TRBD1 (5 bases). Deletions cut 0 bases from V and 2 bases from J, with 13 bases between. Germline loops: CDR1 SGHRS, CDR2 YFSETQ. CDR3 length: 16 residues. The CDR3: CASSLGVLGPTDTQYF. The CDR3 bases are TGCGCCAGCAGCTTGGGGGTGTTGGGGCCCACAGATACGCAGTATTTT.

The genes are TRBV6-5 and TRBJ2-3; a weak D match, TRBD1 (7 bases). CDR3 size: 15 residues. Germline V CDR1 and CDR2: MNHEY, SVGAGI. Trimming removed 8 bases at V and 0 bases at J, with 15 bases between. The CDR3 loop is CASGRDSLSTDTQYF. DNA of the CDR3: TGTGCCAGCGGGCGGGACAGCCTTAGCACAGATACGCAGTATTTT.

This chain uses TRBV4-1 with TRBJ2-5; D possibly corresponds to TRBD1 (6 bases). The CDR3 is 16 residues long. V lost 2 bases to trimming and J lost 1 base, with 14 bases between them. Germline assignment: CDR1 MGHRA and CDR2 YSYEKL. The CDR3 bases are TGCGCCAGCAGCCAATGGGACATAACTACCCAAGAGACCCAGTACTTC. It is translated as CASSQWDITTQETQYF.

The chain links TRBV30 to TRBJ2-7; 10 bases are shared with TRBD1. CDR3 length equals 12 residues. The trim removed 8 bases at V and 5 bases at J, leaving 6 bases unmatched. Germline CDR1 GTSNPN, CDR2 SVGIG (reference sequence). CDR3 sequence (DNA): TGTGCCAACCGGGACAGGGGAGACGAGCAGTACTTC. Translated: CANRDRGDEQYF.

This rearrangement joins TRBV5-1 to TRBJ1-4; TRBD1 matches at 9 bases. The CDR3 extends over 14 amino acids. Germline CDR1 SGHRS, CDR2 YFSETQ. V trimming: 5 bases; J trimming: 7 bases; junction bases outside the gene matches: 6. CDR3 loop: CASRRDREAEKLFF. DNA of the CDR3: TGCGCCAGCAGACGGGACAGGGAGGCTGAAAAACTGTTTTTT.

The genes are TRBV30 and TRBJ1-1, with 7 bases identical to TRBD1. This CDR3 comprises 12 residues. Germline V CDR1 and CDR2: GTSNPN, SVGIG (reference sequence). Losses at the gene ends were 3 bases for V and 5 bases for J; bases not matched to a gene: 3. The CDR3 is CAWSQGVTEAFF. CDR3 nucleotides: TGTGCCTGGAGCCAGGGGGTTACTGAAGCTTTCTTT.

The chain uses TRBV9 and TRBJ1-1; D remains ambiguous. Trimming shortened V by 3 bases and J by 1 base, and 7 bases separated the two germline ends. Germline-derived CDR1 and CDR2 are SGDLS and YYNGEE. This CDR3 comprises 13 residues. Here the CDR3 DNA reads TGTGCCAGCAGCGCTTTTTGGAACACTGAAGCTTTCTTT. Translating gives CASSAFWNTEAFF.

V is TRBV18 and J is TRBJ2-1; 8 bases line up with TRBD2. Looked up from germline, CDR1 is KGHSH and CDR2 is LQKENI. CDR3 length: 18 residues. Losses at the gene ends were 2 bases for V and 5 bases for J; bases not matched to a gene: 14. DNA of the CDR3: TGTGCCAGCTCACCAGGGAGACGAGCGCGGGAGGTCAACAATGAGCAGTTCTTC. Its protein is CASSPGRRAREVNNEQFF.

This clone has only one observation. The rearrangement joins TRBV5-1 to TRBJ2-7, with 7 bases aligning to TRBD1. Per the germline V gene, CDR1 is SGHRS and CDR2 is YFSETQ. The CDR3 length is 14 residues. With V trimmed by 4 bases and J by 2 bases, 6 bases remained unmatched. For the CDR3, the DNA is TGCGCCAGCAGCCTGGCCGGGACAGCCTACGAGCAGTACTTC. As protein: CASSLAGTAYEQYF.

This sequence joins TRBV7-9 and TRBJ2-1, with 10 bases identical to TRBD2. Germline V lookup: CDR1 SEHNR, CDR2 FQNEAQ (reference sequence). There are 16 residues in the CDR3. The ends lost 10 bases at V and 4 bases at J; junction bases unmatched: 13. DNA of the CDR3: TGTGCCACGGGCCTAGCGGGAGCGTTAAAATACAATGAGCAGTTCTTC. It codes for CATGLAGALKYNEQFF. Full variable domain (rest looked up from reference TRBV7-9 and TRBJ2-1): DTGVSQNPRHKITKRGQNVTFRCDPISEHNRLYWYRQTLGQGPEFLTYFQNEAQLEKSRLLSDRFSAERPKGSFSTLEIQRTEQGDSAMYLCATGLAGALKYNEQFFGPGTRLTVL.

This chain connects TRBV10-3 to TRBJ2-7; no reliable D call. V shed 5 bases and J shed 5 bases, with 25 bases lying between them. Looked up from germline, CDR1 is ENHRY and CDR2 is SYGVKD. CDR3 size: 17 residues. The CDR3 protein is CAISPSFGRGVNNEQYF. CDR3 sequence (DNA): TGTGCCATCAGTCCCTCCTTCGGTCGCGGCGTAAACAACGAGCAGTACTTC.

This clone was seen just once. This rearrangement joins TRBV5-1 to TRBJ2-7; 9 positions agree with TRBD2. With V trimmed by 0 bases and J by 4 bases, 2 bases remained unmatched. The germline V gene has CDR1 SGHRS and CDR2 YFSETQ. The CDR3 consists of 14 residues. CDR3 in DNA: TGCGCCAGCAGCTTGGAGCGGGAGGAATACGAGCAGTACTTC. Amino acid sequence: CASSLEREEYEQYF. Full variable domain (rest looked up from reference TRBV5-1 and TRBJ2-7): KAGVTQTPRYLIKTRGQQVTLSCSPISGHRSVSWYQQTPGQGLQFLFEYFSETQRNKGNFPGRFSGRQFSNSRSEMNVSTLELGDSALYLCASSLEREEYEQYFGPGTRLTVT.

This chain joins TRBV29-1 and TRBJ2-1; TRBD1 aligns across 8 bases. Germline CDR1 SQVTM, CDR2 ANQGSEA. V lost 7 bases to trimming and J lost 9 bases; unmatched junction nucleotides: 14. The CDR3 totals 14 residues. In DNA form, the CDR3 reads TGCAGCGATAGACAGGGGTCCTGGCAAAGTGAGCAGTTCTTC. Residues: CSDRQGSWQSEQFF.

CDR3 sequence: CARPRRGTGSYEQYF. In DNA, the CDR3 is TGTGCCAGACCCCGTCGGGGGACAGGGTCCTACGAGCAGTACTTC. J is TRBJ2-7 and V is TRBV19, with 9 bases lining up with TRBD1. This CDR3 has 15 residues. Germline loops: CDR1 LNHDA, CDR2 SQIVND (reference sequence). V was pared by 9 bases and J by 1 base, with 10 bases of the junction left unmatched.

The chain employs TRBV6-5 and TRBJ2-1, with D hard to call. CDR3 length: 14 amino acids. Germline V gene sequence: CDR1 MNHEY, CDR2 SVGAGI. V shed 5 bases and J shed 7 bases, with 15 bases lying between them. The CDR3 here is CASSITVTMNEQFF. The DNA of the CDR3 is TGTGCCAGCAGTATAACCGTAACAATGAATGAGCAGTTCTTC.

The rearrangement links TRBV2 to TRBJ2-5; 8 nucleotides line up with TRBD1. Trimming at V came to 6 bases and at J to 4 bases, leaving 7 bases not matched to a gene. The CDR3 covers 14 residues. The germline CDR1 and CDR2 sequences are SNHLY and FYNNEI. CDR3 amino acids: CASSFRQGLETQYF. The CDR3 DNA follows: TGTGCCAGCAGCTTTAGACAGGGGTTAGAGACCCAGTACTTC.

This chain uses TRBV5-4 with TRBJ2-5, with 7 bases that match TRBD1. The CDR3 has 14 amino acids. Germline V lookup: CDR1 SGHNT, CDR2 YYREEE (reference sequence). The ends lost 4 bases at V and 1 base at J; junction bases unmatched: 4. The CDR3 region is CASSPWDSQETQYF. CDR3 coding DNA: TGTGCCAGCAGCCCTTGGGACAGCCAAGAGACCCAGTACTTC.

The J gene is TRBJ1-5, the V gene TRBV4-1; D call uncertain. From germline, CDR1 is MGHRA and CDR2 YSYEKL. The CDR3 is made up of 13 amino acids. V shed 2 bases and J shed 4 bases, with 6 bases lying between them. CDR3 nucleotides: TGCGCCAGCAGCCAAACGCAGAATCAGCCCCAGCATTTT. Protein: CASSQTQNQPQHF.

This chain uses TRBV11-2 with TRBJ2-1, with 11 positions matching TRBD2. Trimming cost V 5 bases and J 13 bases; bases outside gene matches: 13. CDR1 and CDR2 (germline): SGHAT, FQNNGV. The CDR3 length is 15 residues. The CDR3 sequence is CASSRGLAENPQQFF. The CDR3 region has the DNA TGTGCCAGCAGCAGGGGACTAGCGGAGAACCCTCAACAGTTCTTC. Drawing the rest from reference TRBV11-2 and TRBJ2-1, the complete variable domain is EAGVAQSPRYKIIEKRQSVAFWCNPISGHATLYWYQQILGQGPKLLIQFQNNGVVDDSQLPKDRFSAERLKGVDSTLKIQPAKLEDSAVYLCASSRGLAENPQQFFGPGTRLTVL.

This sequence joins TRBV6-5 and TRBJ1-2; TRBD1 might be the D (5 bases). V dropped 2 bases and J dropped 4 bases, with 11 bases sitting between them. Germline-derived CDR1 and CDR2 are MNHEY and SVGAGI. The CDR3 totals 14 residues. The CDR3 protein is CASSYRTRSYGYTF. The CDR3 nucleotides read TGTGCCAGCAGTTACCGGACACGCTCCTATGGCTACACCTTC.

The rearrangement links TRBV6-1 to TRBJ1-1; 9 positions match TRBD1. J gave up 3 bases and V 4 bases, and 3 bases lay outside the gene matches. Germline values: CDR1 MNHNS, CDR2 SASEGT. The CDR3 runs to 14 residues. DNA of the CDR3: TGTGCCAGCAGTGTACAGGGGGCAGACACTGAAGCTTTCTTT. This encodes CASSVQGADTEAFF.

The chain employs TRBV30 and TRBJ2-7, with a weak D call TRBD2 (6 bases). Trimming cost V 1 base and J 4 bases, with 17 bases left between them. CDR1 and CDR2 (germline): GTSNPN, SVGIG (reference sequence). This CDR3 is built from 15 residues. CDR3 loop: CAWSAPGRRGYEQYF. CDR3 in DNA: TGTGCCTGGAGTGCCCCGGGGCGTCGGGGGTACGAGCAGTACTTC.

The chain is built from TRBV5-8 and TRBJ2-3, with D perhaps matching TRBD1 (6 bases). The length of the CDR3 is 14 residues. CDR1 and CDR2 from the germline V gene are SGHTS and YDEGEE. Trimming pared 2 bases from V and 4 bases from J, leaving 11 bases between. CDR3 DNA: TGTGCCAGCAGCTTACGGCAGGGGTCAGATACGCAGTATTTT. As protein: CASSLRQGSDTQYF.

The rearrangement joins TRBV30 to TRBJ1-2; D not resolved. Germline-derived CDR1 and CDR2 are GTSNPN and SVGIG (reference sequence). This CDR3 is 16 amino acids long. The V and J ends lost 3 bases and 1 base respectively, with 18 bases between them. CDR3 nucleotides: TGTGCCTGGAGAAATTCCCCCATGACTGTTAACTATGGCTACACCTTC. This encodes CAWRNSPMTVNYGYTF. The complete variable domain, with remaining parts taken from reference TRBV30 and TRBJ1-2, reads SQTIHQWPATLVQPVGSPLSLECTVEGTSNPNLYWYRQAAGRGLQLLFYSVGIGQISSEVPQNLSASRPQDRQFILSSKKLLLSDSGFYLCAWRNSPMTVNYGYTFGSGTRLTVV.

This clone appeared a few times. Here the CDR3 DNA reads TGTGCCAGCAGCTTCGGACAGGCGTCGCGTGACTACGAGCAGTACTTC. Protein: CASSFGQASRDYEQYF. V gene TRBV11-2 combines with J gene TRBJ2-7; 7 bases line up with TRBD1. CDR1 is SGHAT and CDR2 is FQNNGV in the germline V gene. Trimming took 3 bases from V and 3 from J; bases not matched to a gene: 11. The CDR3 has 16 amino acids.

The chain employs TRBV28 and TRBJ1-1; D gene ambiguous. The CDR3 runs to 13 residues. Trimming left V 8 bases short and J 9 bases short, with 19 bases between. The germline V gene has CDR1 MDHEN and CDR2 SYDVKM. CDR3 DNA: TGTGCCAGCCACAACGGGATACAGCGGAAAGCTTTCTTT. Protein: CASHNGIQRKAFF.

The gene calls are TRBV27 and TRBJ2-7; the match to TRBD2 covers 7 bases. The length of the CDR3 is 14 residues. Per germline, CDR1 MNHEY and CDR2 SMNVEV (reference sequence). Trimming cost V 5 bases and J 0 bases; bases outside gene matches: 4. CDR3 loop: CASSPRGGSYEQYF. The CDR3 region has the DNA TGTGCCAGCAGTCCGCGCGGGGGCTCCTACGAGCAGTACTTC.

V gene TRBV6-5 combines with J gene TRBJ1-3; D gene unclear. V shed 0 bases and J shed 2 bases, with 5 bases lying between them. The germline CDR1 and CDR2 sequences are MNHEY and SVGAGI. CDR3 length: 14 amino acids. CDR3 in DNA: TGTGCCAGCAGTTACTCCGGAGCTGGAAACACCATATATTTT. Translating it yields CASSYSGAGNTIYF.

The chain couples TRBV5-8 to TRBJ2-7, with 8 bases fitting TRBD1. Losses at the gene ends were 1 base for V and 10 bases for J; bases not matched to a gene: 1. The CDR3 covers 11 residues. Germline CDR1 reads SGHTS; CDR2 reads YDEGEE. DNA of the CDR3: TGTGCCAGCAGCTTGACAGGGGGTCAGTACTTC. This encodes CASSLTGGQYF.

The chain recombines TRBV9 with TRBJ2-4; 8 nucleotides match TRBD2. J lost 6 bases, V lost 0 bases, and 5 bases had no gene match. Germline V CDR1 and CDR2: SGDLS, YYNGEE. The CDR3 spans 15 residues. CDR3 nucleotide sequence: TGTGCCAGCAGCGTAGCTGGGCTAGCGGGAAACATTCAGTACTTC. Its protein product is CASSVAGLAGNIQYF.